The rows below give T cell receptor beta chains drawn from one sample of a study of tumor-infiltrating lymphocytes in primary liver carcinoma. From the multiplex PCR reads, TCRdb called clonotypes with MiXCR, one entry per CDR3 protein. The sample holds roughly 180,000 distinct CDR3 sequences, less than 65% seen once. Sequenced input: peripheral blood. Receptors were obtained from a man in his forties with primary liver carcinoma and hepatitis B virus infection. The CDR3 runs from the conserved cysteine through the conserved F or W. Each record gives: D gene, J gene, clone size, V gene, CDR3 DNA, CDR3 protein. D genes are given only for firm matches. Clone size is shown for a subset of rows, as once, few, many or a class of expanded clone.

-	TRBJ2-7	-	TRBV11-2	TGTGCCAGCAGCTTATTCCACGGGGACACCCACGGGCAGTACTTC	CASSLFHGDTHGQYF
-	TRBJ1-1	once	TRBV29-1	TGCAGCGTCGGAGGGGGGGATGAAGTTTTCTTT	CSVGGGDEVFF
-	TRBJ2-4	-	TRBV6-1	TGTGCCAGCAGTGAAGACTTCCTAGTCAAAAACATTCAGTACTTC	CASSEDFLVKNIQYF
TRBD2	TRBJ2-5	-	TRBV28	TGTGCCAGCAGCTATGGGAGACTAGCCAAGACCCAACGCGAAGTGGAGACCCAGTACTTC	CASSYGRLAKTQREVETQYF
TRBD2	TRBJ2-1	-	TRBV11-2	TGTGCCATCAGCTACGATAGCGGGAGGTATAATGAGCAGTTTTTC	CAISYDSGRYNEQFF
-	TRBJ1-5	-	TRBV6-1	TGTGTCAGCAGTGCCGAGCAGGGGATGAGTCAGCCCCAGCATTTT	CVSSAEQGMSQPQHF
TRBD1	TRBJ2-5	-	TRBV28	TGTGCCAGCGCCGGACAGGGGCAAGAGACCCAGTACTTT	CASAGQGQETQYF
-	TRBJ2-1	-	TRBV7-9	TGTGCCAGCAGCCCCCTAGCGTACAATGAGCAGTTCTTC	CASSPLAYNEQFF
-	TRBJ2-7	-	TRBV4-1	TGCGCCAACAGCCAAGTCGGCGGGGCCTACGAGCAGTACTTC	CANSQVGGAYEQYF
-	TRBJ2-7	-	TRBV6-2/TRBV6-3	TGTGCCAGCAGTTACTCGAGTCCGGCGAGCGAGCAGTACTTC	CASSYSSPASEQYF
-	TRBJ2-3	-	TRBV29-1	TGCAGCGTAGACACTAGTGGTATCACAGATACGCAGTATTTT	CSVDTSGITDTQYF
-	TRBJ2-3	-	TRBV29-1	TGCAGCGTTGACTTAGCTGGAGATACGCAGTATTTT	CSVDLAGDTQYF
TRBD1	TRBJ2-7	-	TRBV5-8	TGTGCCAGCAGCACGAGGGGACAGGGATCCGAGCAGTACTTC	CASSTRGQGSEQYF
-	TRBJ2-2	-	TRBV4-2	TGTGCCAGCAGCCACCCTCCGGTTCTCACCGGGGAACTGTTTTTT	CASSHPPVLTGELFF
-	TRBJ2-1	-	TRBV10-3	TGTGCCATCAGTGAGTCGCAATATAGGGGTGAGCAGTTCTTC	CAISESQYRGEQFF
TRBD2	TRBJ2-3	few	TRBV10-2	TGCGCCAGCAGGACCCGTCTAGCGGGAGCTATAGATACGCAGTATTTT	CASRTRLAGAIDTQYF
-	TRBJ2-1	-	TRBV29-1	TGCAGCGTTGGGGGTACGAACGTTGAGCAGTTCTTC	CSVGGTNVEQFF
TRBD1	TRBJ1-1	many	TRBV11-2	TGTGCCAGCAGCCTGGACAGGGTTATCACTGAAGCTTTCTTT	CASSLDRVITEAFF
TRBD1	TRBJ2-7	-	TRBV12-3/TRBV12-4	TGTGCCAGCAATCCAGGACAGGGTAGGGAGCAGTACTTC	CASNPGQGREQYF
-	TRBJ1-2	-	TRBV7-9	TGTGCCAGCAGCCCTTACAAGCTGGGAGGGAACTATGGCTACACCTTC	CASSPYKLGGNYGYTF